This is a list of T cell receptor beta chains from one sample in a study of PD-1 blockade in classical Hodgkin lymphoma. Clones were read by immunoSEQ multiplex PCR, and TCRdb kept only the in-frame ones, dropping some. The table has tens of thousands of clones, around 72% seen once. Sequenced material: peripheral blood mononuclear cells (PBMCs), taken at baseline. These receptors all stem from a human donor with classical Hodgkin lymphoma. CDR3s include the opening cysteine and the closing phenylalanine or tryptophan. The D gene is left open where the match is weak. A row's size may be missing; if present it is once, few, many or a size class.

. . TRBJ1-2 TRBV5-1 CASSLAKNNLNYGYTF TGCGCCAGCAGCTTGGCCAAGAATAACCTGAACTATGGCTACACCTTC
. . TRBJ2-3 TRBV5-5 CASSLTGTSTDTQYF TGTGCCAGCAGCCTTACAGGAACTAGCACAGATACGCAGTATTTT
many . TRBJ1-5 TRBV6-6 CASSYPAGAQDQPQHF TGTGCCAGCAGTTACCCCGCAGGGGCACAGGATCAGCCCCAGCATTTT
. . TRBJ2-7 TRBV10-1 CASSESADGSYEQYF TGCGCCAGCAGTGAGTCTGCCGACGGCTCCTACGAGCAGTACTTC
few . TRBJ2-7 TRBV28 CASSRVGEQYF TGTGCCAGCAGCCGAGTGGGAGAGCAGTACTTC
. TRBD1 TRBJ1-1 TRBV6-5 CASSYGTANTEAFF TGTGCCAGCAGTTACGGGACAGCGAACACTGAAGCTTTCTTT
once . TRBJ2-2 TRBV7-8 CASSLTAGELFF TGTGCCAGCAGCCTTACGGCCGGGGAGCTGTTTTTT
. TRBD2 TRBJ2-4 TRBV5-1 CASSKGLANIQYF TGCGCCAGCAGCAAGGGACTAGCGAACATTCAGTACTTC
. TRBD2 TRBJ2-5 TRBV5-6 CASSLEAVAGGGETQYF TGTGCCAGCAGCTTGGAGGCCGTAGCGGGAGGTGGGGAGACCCAGTACTTC
. . TRBJ1-2 TRBV6-5 CASSYQEGGYGYTF TGTGCCAGCAGTTACCAGGAGGGAGGCTATGGCTACACCTTC
few TRBD1 TRBJ1-1 TRBV7-9 CASIDTGGTEAFF TGTGCCAGCATCGATACAGGGGGGACTGAAGCTTTCTTT
. . TRBJ1-6 TRBV6-5 CASNREFNSPLHF TGTGCCAGCAACAGGGAGTTCAATTCACCCCTCCACTTT
. . TRBJ1-2 TRBV28 CASSLRANYGYTF TGTGCCAGCAGTTTAAGGGCTAACTATGGCTACACCTTC
many . TRBJ2-2 TRBV10-2 CASTRVGSTGELFF TGCGCCAGCACCCGAGTGGGGTCCACCGGGGAGCTGTTTTTT
few TRBD1 TRBJ1-3 TRBV7-8 CASSLGTGGGNTIYF TGTGCCAGCAGCTTAGGGACAGGGGGGGGAAACACCATATATTTT
. . TRBJ1-3 TRBV5-1 CASSLGVGEGNTIYF TGCGCCAGCAGCTTGGGAGTGGGGGAAGGAAACACCATATATTTT
once TRBD1 TRBJ1-3 TRBV4-1 CASSQEEGGTAGNTIYF TGCGCCAGCAGCCAAGAGGAAGGGGGCACGGCTGGAAACACCATATATTTT
. . TRBJ1-1 TRBV9 CASSVGDLGTEAFF TGTGCCAGCAGCGTTGGTGATCTGGGCACTGAAGCTTTCTTT